This T cell receptor beta chain was identified in a study of T cells in Graves' hyperthyroidism and ophthalmopathy. TCR beta CDR3 region amplification was performed from RNA transcripts. Primed by the HTBI set, a first-round RT-PCR was run on the TCR CDR3. TCRdb re-called the multiplex PCR reads with MiXCR, one entry per CDR3 protein. Here the sample spans about 480,000 distinct CDR3 sequences, 13% to 15% being singletons. This CDR3 comprises 16 residues. The V segment lost 3 bases and the J segment 4 bases; nucleotides outside the gene matches: 8. Germline loops: CDR1 SGHRS, CDR2 YFSETQ. In this sample, this clonotype turned up many times.

The rearrangement links TRBV5-1 to TRBJ2-3; 10 nucleotides match TRBD1. The sample was blood. This TCR derives from a woman under 30 with Graves' hyperthyroidism. The chain's CDR3 is CASSSSGTGAPDTQYF. The CDR3 bases are TGCGCCAGCAGCTCTTCCGGGACAGGGGCTCCAGATACGCAGTATTTT.